This is a list of T cell receptor beta chains from one sample in a study of T cell changes during pregnancy in multiple sclerosis. Profiled with immunoSEQ multiplex PCR; TCRdb holds only in-frame clones, not every one. The data hold some 61,000 clones, with roughly nine tenths observed a single time. This specimen consisted of peripheral blood, obtained in the second trimester of pregnancy. These receptors originate from a female donor with multiple sclerosis, enrolled in a pregnancy study. CDR3s include the opening cysteine and the closing phenylalanine or tryptophan. Fields, in order: CDR3 length, V gene, D gene, J gene, clone size, CDR3 DNA, CDR3 protein. A D gene is named only where the DNA matches it firmly. The size entry is marked missing in some rows and otherwise reads once, few, many or a size class.

>10|TRBV20-1|NA|TRBJ1-1|NA
TGCAGTGCCTGGGGGGGAGAAGCTTTCTTT
CSAWGGEAFF
>16|TRBV4-3|TRBD1|TRBJ1-5|NA
TGCGCCAGCAGCCAAGACGGGACAGCTAGCAATCAGCCCCAGCATTTT
CASSQDGTASNQPQHF
>17|TRBV5-4|TRBD2|TRBJ2-3|NA
TGTGCCAGCAGCTTGGAGGCTAGCGGGGGCTGGACAGATACGCAGTATTTT
CASSLEASGGWTDTQYF
>16|TRBV2|NA|TRBJ2-3|NA
TGTGCCAGCAGTGAAGCGGAGCAGGGCCCCCCAGATACGCAGTATTTT
CASSEAEQGPPDTQYF
>14|TRBV6-6|NA|TRBJ2-7|NA
TGTGCCAGCAGTCCCCTAGGGGTTTCCTACGAGCAGTACTTC
CASSPLGVSYEQYF
>14|TRBV9|NA|TRBJ2-7|NA
TGTGCCAGCAGCGTCCGAAGCGGACCCTACGGGCAGTACTTC
CASSVRSGPYGQYF
>16|TRBV5-1|NA|TRBJ1-4|NA
TGCGCCAGCAGCCCGATGACAGGCGGAGATTATGAAAAACTGTTTTTT
CASSPMTGGDYEKLFF
>14|TRBV6-6|NA|TRBJ1-6|NA
TGTGCCAGCACCTTACAGGATCCCTATTCACCCCTCCACTTT
CASTLQDPYSPLHF
>14|TRBV7-6|TRBD1|TRBJ1-6|NA
TGTGCCAGCAGTCCGGGACAGAACAATTCACCCCTCCACTTT
CASSPGQNNSPLHF
>12|TRBV14|NA|TRBJ1-2|NA
TGTGCCAGCAGCCAAGGGGCCTGGGGCTACACCTTC
CASSQGAWGYTF
>13|TRBV2|NA|TRBJ1-4|NA
TGTGCCAGCAGTCGCGGGGAGAATGAAAAACTGTTTTTT
CASSRGENEKLFF
>17|TRBV7-2|NA|TRBJ2-2|once
TGTGCCAGCAGCCCCTTAGCGTCCCTATTGAACACCGGGGAGCTGTTTTTT
CASSPLASLLNTGELFF
>16|TRBV5-1|TRBD2|TRBJ2-3|once
TGCGCCAGCAGCGGGGCGGGACTATCGGTCACAGATACGCAGTATTTT
CASSGAGLSVTDTQYF
>14|TRBV2|NA|TRBJ1-5|NA
TGTGCCAGCAGTGCAGGCAATAGCAATCAGCCCCAGCATTTT
CASSAGNSNQPQHF
>14|TRBV19|NA|TRBJ1-1|NA
TGTGCCAGTAGTCCGAAGTCAGGGGCCACTGAAGCTTTCTTT
CASSPKSGATEAFF
>11|TRBV20-1|NA|TRBJ1-5|NA
TGCAGTGCTAGAGATTCACAGCCCCAGCATTTT
CSARDSQPQHF
>16|TRBV7-3|TRBD1|TRBJ2-2|NA
TGTGCCAGCAGCCCTCGACAGGGGGCTGGCACCGGGGAGCTGTTTTTT
CASSPRQGAGTGELFF
>18|TRBV7-9|TRBD1|TRBJ2-1|NA
TGTGCCAGCAGCTTGCTCCTACCGGGACAGACTTTATACAATGAGCAGTTCTTC
CASSLLLPGQTLYNEQFF
>15|TRBV5-3|NA|TRBJ1-2|NA
TGTGCCAGAAACCCCCAGGGGCCGCTTAACTATGGCTACACCTTC
CARNPQGPLNYGYTF
>18|TRBV27|NA|TRBJ2-3|NA
TGTGCCAGCCGTTTATTGGGCCGGGCCCCCAGGGTGACAGATACGCAGTATTTT
CASRLLGRAPRVTDTQYF
>14|TRBV11-3|TRBD2|TRBJ2-1|NA
TGTGCCAGCAGCTCTAGCGGGGGGGCGGATGAGCAGTTCTTC
CASSSSGGADEQFF
>14|TRBV5-1|NA|TRBJ2-5|NA
TGCGCCAGCAGCCTCATCGGACTCAGCGAGACCCAGTACTTC
CASSLIGLSETQYF
>14|TRBV10-2|NA|TRBJ2-5|NA
TGCGCCAGAAGGTCTGGGGGGTATCGAGAGACCCAGTACTTC
CARRSGGYRETQYF
>16|TRBV19|NA|TRBJ2-2|NA
TGTGCCAGTAGACCTAACAGGGGGGGAAACACCGGGGAGCTGTTTTTT
CASRPNRGGNTGELFF
>13|TRBV14|NA|TRBJ2-7|NA
TGTGCCAGCAGCCAAGTGGCAGGCCGGGAGCAGTACTTC
CASSQVAGREQYF
>15|TRBV10-3|TRBD1|TRBJ2-1|NA
TGTGCCATAGGAAGGGGGCCGAGCTCCTACAATGAGCAGTTCTTC
CAIGRGPSSYNEQFF
>13|TRBV7-2|NA|TRBJ1-1|NA
TGTGCCAGCAGCTTATCGGGGGGCACTGAAGCTTTCTTT
CASSLSGGTEAFF
>15|TRBV7-3|NA|TRBJ1-3|NA
TGTGCCAGCAGCCCCACAGGATACGCTGGAAACACCATATATTTT
CASSPTGYAGNTIYF
>15|TRBV9|TRBD1|TRBJ1-1|few
TGTGCCAGCAGCCCGAAACAGGGGCCCTACACTGAAGCTTTCTTT
CASSPKQGPYTEAFF
>11|TRBV7-2|NA|TRBJ1-1|once
TGTGCCAGCAGCTTAATCGCCGGAGCTTTCTTT
CASSLIAGAFF
>16|TRBV4-3|NA|TRBJ2-6|NA
TGCGCCAGCAGCCAAGTTCGGGTCTCTGGGGCCAACGTCCTGACTTTC
CASSQVRVSGANVLTF
>15|TRBV18|TRBD1|TRBJ2-7|NA
TGTGCCAGCTTAGGACAGGGGGCGCCTTCCTACGAGCAGTACTTC
CASLGQGAPSYEQYF
>19|TRBV2|TRBD1|TRBJ1-4|NA
TGTGCCAGCAGTGCTACCCCCACCAGGGGGCGGACGCCTAATGAAAAACTGTTTTTT
CASSATPTRGRTPNEKLFF
>15|TRBV7-2|NA|TRBJ2-2|NA
TGTGCCAGCAGCTTTACTGGTGGTTACCCCGGGGAGCTGTTTTTT
CASSFTGGYPGELFF
>11|TRBV18|NA|TRBJ1-2|NA
TGTGCCAGCTCAGACAGATCTGGCTACACCTTC
CASSDRSGYTF
>14|TRBV19|NA|TRBJ2-7|NA
TGTGCCAGTAGTATAGGGTTAGGGGCCTACGAGCAGTACTTC
CASSIGLGAYEQYF
>15|TRBV11-3|NA|TRBJ2-7|once
TGTGCCAGCAGCTTAGCAGCAGGGGTGATGTACGAGCAGTACTTC
CASSLAAGVMYEQYF
>15|TRBV7-3|TRBD2|TRBJ2-3|NA
TGTGCCAGCAGCTTCCAGGGCGGGGGGGCAGATACGCAGTATTTT
CASSFQGGGADTQYF